Each of the 2 T cell receptor beta chains below was sequenced from the same sample in a study of T cell responses to AZD1222 COVID-19 vaccine. TCRdb keeps only in-frame clones here, not all; method: immunoSEQ multiplex PCR. The sample lists tens of thousands of clones; 85% to 90% were seen once. Material: peripheral blood, obtained on day 0 of AZD1222 vaccination. All receptors come from an adult in good health.

This clone was observed a few times. The chain uses TRBV11-2 and TRBJ2-3; no clear D gene. This CDR3 contains 16 residues. Germline V gene data show CDR1 as SGHAT and CDR2 as FQNNGV. V was cut by 1 base and J by 4 bases, with 15 bases left in between. The DNA of the CDR3 is TGTGCCAGCAGCTTAGGGCCGACCGTGGCTGCAGATACGCAGTATTTT. This translates into CASSLGPTVAADTQYF.

V usage is TRBV7-2 and J usage is TRBJ2-3; 9 bases are shared with TRBD1. V shed 5 bases and J 6 bases; nucleotides not matched to a gene: 15. CDR3 size: 17 residues. Germline V gene data show CDR1 as SGHTA and CDR2 as FQGNSA. CDR3 protein: CASSLLGQGRGGDTQYF. Here the CDR3 DNA reads TGTGCCAGCAGCCTTCTCGGACAGGGGAGAGGAGGGGATACGCAGTATTTT.